This entry lists 28 T cell receptor beta chains sequenced from one sample in a study of blood T cell repertoires in COVID-19. Some clones are missing from TCRdb's copy, which holds only in-frame ones; the method was immunoSEQ multiplex PCR. The table lists over 65,000 clones, about nine tenths of them singletons. Sequenced: peripheral blood. These receptors were taken from a human donor in a cohort sampled during active COVID-19.

V and J are TRBV4-1 and TRBJ1-1, with D uncertain. The V gene lost 4 bases and the J gene lost 1 base, with 13 bases spanning the gap. Looked up from germline, CDR1 is MGHRA and CDR2 is YSYEKL. This CDR3 is 15 amino acids long. The CDR3 is CASSPAGSWNTEAFF. DNA of the CDR3: TGCGCCAGCAGCCCGGCGGGGAGTTGGAACACTGAAGCTTTCTTT.

In nucleotides, the CDR3 is TGTGCCAGCAGCGCTCAACTAGCGGGAGGGCCCTACGAGCAGTACTTC. It specifies CASSAQLAGGPYEQYF. The V gene is TRBV7-8, the J gene TRBJ2-7; 13 nucleotides match TRBD2. Losses at the gene ends were 5 bases for V and 2 bases for J; bases not matched to a gene: 6. The CDR3 length is 16 residues. CDR1 is SGHVS, CDR2 FQNEAQ, per germline.

V gene TRBV19 combines with J gene TRBJ2-2, with TRBD2 matching over 11 bases. Germline values: CDR1 LNHDA, CDR2 SQIVND (reference sequence). Unmatched junction bases numbered 0, after V lost 8 bases and J lost 4 bases. This CDR3 has 13 amino acids. This CDR3 is CASGTSGTGELFF. The DNA for the CDR3 is TGTGCCAGTGGGACTAGCGGCACCGGGGAGCTGTTTTTT.

This chain uses TRBV19 with TRBJ2-2; D is perhaps TRBD2 (5 bases). V gave up 7 bases and J gave up 8 bases, with 14 bases separating them. Germline values: CDR1 LNHDA, CDR2 SQIVND (reference sequence). The CDR3 sequence is 13 residues long. The CDR3 bases are TGTGCCAGTAAAAAGGACTTCGTAGGGGAGCTGTTTTTT. It yields the protein CASKKDFVGELFF.

The chain joins TRBV18 to TRBJ2-1; the D gene is possibly TRBD1 (5 bases). V dropped 3 bases and J dropped 0 bases, with 9 bases sitting between them. The CDR3 sequence is 15 residues long. Germline V gene sequence: CDR1 KGHSH, CDR2 LQKENI. The CDR3 sequence: CASSPTAISYNEQFF. The CDR3 nucleotides are TGTGCCAGCTCACCGACAGCAATCTCCTACAATGAGCAGTTCTTC.

The rearrangement uses TRBV28 and TRBJ2-7, with TRBD1 matching 10 bases. The junction had 8 bases not matched to a gene; V was cut back by 4 bases and J by 5 bases. Germline CDR1 and CDR2: MDHEN and SYDVKM. The length of the CDR3 is 15 residues. CDR3 DNA sequence: TGTGCCAGCAGTTCACCGGGACAGGGGTGGGACGAGCAGTACTTC. Translated, it gives CASSSPGQGWDEQYF.

V is TRBV9 and J is TRBJ2-2; 7 nucleotides align to TRBD1. The CDR3 sequence is 16 residues long. Per germline, CDR1 SGDLS and CDR2 YYNGEE. The trim removed 3 bases at V and 1 base at J, leaving 6 bases unmatched. CDR3 amino acids: CASSARRQGNTGELFF. DNA of the CDR3: TGTGCCAGCAGCGCACGACGACAGGGGAACACCGGGGAGCTGTTTTTT.

The chain uses TRBV28 and TRBJ2-1; D is possibly TRBD2 (5 bases). The length of the CDR3 is 14 residues. Germline V gene sequence: CDR1 MDHEN, CDR2 SYDVKM. Trimming removed 5 bases at V and 2 bases at J, with 10 bases between. The CDR3 DNA reads as TGTGCCAGCAGTCCCCCCGGGGCCTACAATGAGCAGTTCTTC. Protein product: CASSPPGAYNEQFF. Full variable domain (rest looked up from reference TRBV28 and TRBJ2-1): DVKVTQSSRYLVKRTGEKVFLECVQDMDHENMFWYRQDPGLGLRLIYFSYDVKMKEKGDIPEGYSVSREKKERFSLILESASTNQTSMYLCASSPPGAYNEQFFGPGTRLTVL.

CDR3: CASSLQGDTEAFF. The CDR3 nucleotides are TGTGCCAGCAGTTTACAGGGGGACACTGAAGCTTTCTTT. V gene TRBV28 combines with J gene TRBJ1-1, with 7 bases identical to TRBD1. CDR3 size: 13 residues. Trimming at V came to 2 bases and at J to 3 bases, leaving 0 bases not matched to a gene. CDR1 is MDHEN and CDR2 is SYDVKM in the germline V gene.

V usage is TRBV6-5 and J usage is TRBJ2-3; TRBD1 aligns across 8 bases. Germline V lookup: CDR1 MNHEY, CDR2 SVGAGI. Trimming at V came to 7 bases and at J to 9 bases, leaving 12 bases not matched to a gene. The CDR3 is made up of 14 amino acids. The CDR3 loop reads CASTAPGQGQTQYF. The CDR3, as DNA: TGTGCCAGCACCGCACCCGGACAGGGTCAAACGCAGTATTTT.

The chain joins TRBV12-3 or TRBV12-4 to TRBJ2-2; a possible D gene is TRBD1 (6 bases). V was clipped by 6 bases and J by 5 bases, with 10 bases between them. The CDR3 length is 13 residues. CDR3 nucleotides: TGTGCCAGCAGCAGCCAGGGGACCGGGGAGCTGTTTTTT. It encodes CASSSQGTGELFF.

This clone has only a few counts. In DNA form, the CDR3 reads TGTGCCAGCACACTCGGGACTAGCAAAAATGAGCAGTTCTTC. Translated, it gives CASTLGTSKNEQFF. The genes are TRBV28 and TRBJ2-1; TRBD2 matches 9 bases. The CDR3 sequence is 14 residues long. With 7 bases clipped from V and 7 bases from J, the junction kept 8 bases outside the gene matches. Germline assignment: CDR1 MDHEN and CDR2 SYDVKM.

This chain links TRBV19 with TRBJ2-1; maybe TRBD2 (6 bases). Per the germline V gene, CDR1 is LNHDA and CDR2 is SQIVND (reference sequence). V was pared by 3 bases and J by 1 base, with 10 bases between. This CDR3 spans 15 amino acids. CDR3 sequence (DNA): TGTGCCAGTAGTATGGCTCTAGCGTCCTACAATGAGCAGTTCTTC. Amino acids: CASSMALASYNEQFF.

V usage is TRBV7-9 and J usage is TRBJ2-3, with TRBD2 matching over 7 bases. This CDR3 comprises 17 residues. CDR1 SEHNR and CDR2 FQNEAQ come from the germline V gene (reference sequence). The V and J ends lost 2 bases and 0 bases, in that order; junction bases with no gene match: 8. The CDR3 bases are TGTGCCAGCAGCTTACCGGCTAGCGGAGGGAGCACAGATACGCAGTATTTT. Its protein product is CASSLPASGGSTDTQYF.

This clone has only one observation. V usage is TRBV15 and J usage is TRBJ2-7; the match to TRBD2 covers 10 bases. Germline CDR1 reads LNHNV; CDR2 reads YYDKDF (reference sequence). The CDR3 has 16 amino acids. V lost 0 bases to trimming and J lost 2 bases; unmatched junction nucleotides: 4. CDR3 protein: CATSRDIAGGPYEQYF. CDR3 DNA: TGTGCCACCAGCAGAGATATAGCGGGAGGACCCTACGAGCAGTACTTC.

This chain connects TRBV2 to TRBJ2-6; 7 bases map to TRBD1. Germline V gives CDR1 SNHLY, CDR2 FYNNEI. The CDR3 loop spans 16 amino acids. The J segment lost 0 bases and the V segment lost 6 bases, leaving 5 bases of the junction unmatched. The CDR3 DNA follows: TGTGCCAGCAGGGGGGACAGCCTCTCTGGGGCCAACGTCCTGACTTTC. Amino acid sequence: CASRGDSLSGANVLTF. Looking up the rest from reference TRBV2 and TRBJ2-6 gives the full variable domain: EPEVTQTPSHQVTQMGQEVILRCVPISNHLYFYWYRQILGQKVEFLVSFYNNEISEKSEIFDDQFSVERPDGSNFTLKIRSTKLEDSAMYFCASRGDSLSGANVLTFGAGSRLTVL.

On this clone: At one boundary the junction diverges from the germline segment, which might be a read error. The chain recombines TRBV30 with TRBJ2-5; D may be TRBD1 (5 bases). The CDR3 is 13 amino acids. Looked up from germline, CDR1 is GTSNPN and CDR2 is SVGIG (reference sequence). CDR3 DNA sequence: TGTGCCTGGATGGAACTATCAGGGATCCCCGTCCACTTC. It yields the protein CAWMELSGIPVHF.

This clone has just one count. The CDR3 DNA sequence: TGTGCCAGCAGTGAATCGTGGACCGCGGGAGCTTTCTTT. It encodes CASSESWTAGAFF. The chain couples TRBV6-1 to TRBJ1-1; no reliable D call. Germline V gene lookup returns CDR1 MNHNS and CDR2 SASEGT. The V end was cut by 2 bases, the J end by 10 bases, with 14 bases between. The CDR3 loop spans 13 amino acids.

This clone was recorded a few times. The rearrangement joins TRBV7-9 to TRBJ2-7; D remains unclear. The CDR3 covers 14 residues. CDR1 and CDR2 (germline): SEHNR, FQNEAQ (reference sequence). Trimming removed 5 bases from V and 5 bases from J, with 16 bases in between. The DNA for the CDR3 is TGTGCCAGCAGCCCGGGTGTAGATATCAACGAGCAGTACTTC. Translation gives CASSPGVDINEQYF.

The chain uses TRBV5-1 and TRBJ2-1, with a possible D match to TRBD2 (6 bases). Germline V CDR1 and CDR2: SGHRS, YFSETQ. Deletions cut 6 bases from V and 12 bases from J, with 16 bases between. The CDR3 consists of 12 residues. CDR3 DNA sequence: TGCGCCAGCACCCAGGAGGGAAGGGGGCAGTTCTTC. Its translation is CASTQEGRGQFF.

This clone was picked up one time. For the CDR3, the DNA is TGTGCCAGCAGCTGGGACACAAGGGCTAACTATGGCTACACCTTC. Its protein product is CASSWDTRANYGYTF. This chain links TRBV7-9 with TRBJ1-2, with a possible D match to TRBD1 (6 bases). The CDR3 has 15 amino acids. Trimming removed 4 bases at V and 0 bases at J, with 12 bases between. CDR1 and CDR2 from the germline V gene are SEHNR and FQNEAQ (reference sequence). Supplemented by reference TRBV7-9 and TRBJ1-2, the full variable domain reads DTGVSQNPRHKITKRGQNVTFRCDPISEHNRLYWYRQTLGQGPEFLTYFQNEAQLEKSRLLSDRFSAERPKGSFSTLEIQRTEQGDSAMYLCASSWDTRANYGYTFGSGTRLTVV.

The chain is built from TRBV10-1 and TRBJ1-4, with TRBD1 matching 7 bases. Looked up from germline, CDR1 is WNHNN and CDR2 is SYGVQD (reference sequence). J was trimmed by 5 bases and V by 5 bases; bases with no gene match: 5. The CDR3 spans 14 residues. The CDR3 region is CASSTGAANEKLFF. The CDR3 region has the DNA TGCGCCAGCAGTACAGGGGCAGCGAATGAAAAACTGTTTTTT.

V usage is TRBV27 and J usage is TRBJ2-2, with 8 positions matching TRBD2. This CDR3 comprises 14 residues. Germline values: CDR1 MNHEY, CDR2 SMNVEV (reference sequence). V lost 6 bases and J lost 2; bases outside the gene matches: 2. CDR3 region: CASRLADNTGELFF. Written as DNA, the CDR3 is TGTGCCAGCAGACTAGCGGATAACACCGGGGAGCTGTTTTTT.

The genes are TRBV18 and TRBJ1-4; D possibly corresponds to TRBD1 (6 bases). The CDR3 has 18 residues. The V and J ends lost 2 bases and 10 bases respectively, with 26 bases between them. Germline values: CDR1 KGHSH, CDR2 LQKENI. The CDR3, as DNA: TGTGCCAGCTCACCAAGGGCCCAGGTTGGGGACACCCAATCAAAACTGTTTTTT. Residues: CASSPRAQVGDTQSKLFF.

CDR3 sequence (DNA): TGTGCCAGCAGCTCTCTAGCGGGAGCCCAGGGGGATGAGCAGTTCTTC. Protein sequence: CASSSLAGAQGDEQFF. V usage is TRBV7-8 and J usage is TRBJ2-1; 10 bases align to TRBD2. This CDR3 comprises 16 residues. Germline V gene sequence: CDR1 SGHVS, CDR2 FQNEAQ. V trimming: 4 bases; J trimming: 8 bases; junction bases outside the gene matches: 11.

The rearrangement uses TRBV27 and TRBJ2-3; D perhaps matches TRBD2 (5 bases). The V gene lost 8 bases and the J gene lost 4 bases, with 16 bases spanning the gap. Germline-derived CDR1 and CDR2 are MNHEY and SMNVEV (reference sequence). The CDR3 length is 14 residues. CDR3 region: CASRRGGRADTQYF. CDR3 bases: TGTGCCAGCCGCCGGGGTGGGCGCGCAGATACGCAGTATTTT.

The genes are TRBV7-3 and TRBJ2-3; 7 bases map to TRBD2. The germline V gene has CDR1 SGHTA and CDR2 FQGTGA. J was trimmed by 3 bases and V by 5 bases; bases with no gene match: 14. The CDR3 contains 17 residues. CDR3 residues: CASSLIGWEGKTDTQYF. CDR3 nucleotides: TGTGCCAGCAGCCTAATAGGGTGGGAGGGAAAGACAGATACGCAGTATTTT.

The CDR3 DNA is TGTGCCTGGAGGACTTTAGTACCGGGACAGGTTTTCTCTGGGGCCAACGTCCTGACTTTC. Amino acid sequence: CAWRTLVPGQVFSGANVLTF. The chain recombines TRBV30 with TRBJ2-6; the match to TRBD1 covers 8 bases. J was trimmed by 0 bases and V by 3 bases; bases with no gene match: 16. Germline V gene sequence: CDR1 GTSNPN, CDR2 SVGIG (reference sequence). This CDR3 contains 20 residues.